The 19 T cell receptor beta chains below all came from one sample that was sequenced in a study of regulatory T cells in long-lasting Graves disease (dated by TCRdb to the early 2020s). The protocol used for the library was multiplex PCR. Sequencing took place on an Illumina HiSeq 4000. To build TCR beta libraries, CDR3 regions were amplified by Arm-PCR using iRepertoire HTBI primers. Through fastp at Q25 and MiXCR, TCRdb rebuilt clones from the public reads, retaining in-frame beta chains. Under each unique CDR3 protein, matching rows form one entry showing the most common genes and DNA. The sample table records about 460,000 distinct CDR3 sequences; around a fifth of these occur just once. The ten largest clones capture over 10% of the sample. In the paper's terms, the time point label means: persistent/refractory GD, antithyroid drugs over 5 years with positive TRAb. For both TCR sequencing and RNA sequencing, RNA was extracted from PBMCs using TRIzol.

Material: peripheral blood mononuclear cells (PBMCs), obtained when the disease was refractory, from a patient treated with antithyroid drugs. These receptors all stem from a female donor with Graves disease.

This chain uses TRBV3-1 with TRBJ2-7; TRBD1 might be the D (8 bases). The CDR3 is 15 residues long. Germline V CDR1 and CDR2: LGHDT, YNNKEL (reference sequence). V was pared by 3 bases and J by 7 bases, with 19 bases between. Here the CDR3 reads CASSQVTGEGWEQYF. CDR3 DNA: TGTGCCAGCAGCCAGGTGACAGGGGAGGGTTGGGAGCAGTACTTC.

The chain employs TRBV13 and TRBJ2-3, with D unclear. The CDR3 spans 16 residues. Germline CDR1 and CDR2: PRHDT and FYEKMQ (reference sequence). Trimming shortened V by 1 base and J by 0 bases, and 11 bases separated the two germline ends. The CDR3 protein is CASSLAGRSSTDTQYF. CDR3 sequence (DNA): TGTGCCAGCAGCTTAGCGGGCAGATCTAGCACAGATACGCAGTATTTT.

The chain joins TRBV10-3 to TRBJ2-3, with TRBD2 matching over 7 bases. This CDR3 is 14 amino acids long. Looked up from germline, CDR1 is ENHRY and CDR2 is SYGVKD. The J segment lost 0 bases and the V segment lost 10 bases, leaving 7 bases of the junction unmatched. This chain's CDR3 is CATRDYTSTDTQYF. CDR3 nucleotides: TGTGCCACAAGGGACTACACGAGCACAGATACGCAGTATTTT.

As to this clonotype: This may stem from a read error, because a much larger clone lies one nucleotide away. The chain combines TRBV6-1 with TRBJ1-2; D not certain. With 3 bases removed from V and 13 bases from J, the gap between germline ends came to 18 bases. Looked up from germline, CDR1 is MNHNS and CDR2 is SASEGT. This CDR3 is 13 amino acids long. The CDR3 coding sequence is TGTGCCAGCAGTGACCTTACCACGGCGCACTGCACCTTC. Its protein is CASSDLTTAHCTF.

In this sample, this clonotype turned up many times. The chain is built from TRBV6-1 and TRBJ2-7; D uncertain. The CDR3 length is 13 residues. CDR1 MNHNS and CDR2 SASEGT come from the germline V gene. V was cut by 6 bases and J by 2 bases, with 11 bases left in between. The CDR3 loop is CASSPGSTYEQYF. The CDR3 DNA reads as TGTGCCAGCAGCCCCGGGTCTACCTACGAGCAGTACTTC.

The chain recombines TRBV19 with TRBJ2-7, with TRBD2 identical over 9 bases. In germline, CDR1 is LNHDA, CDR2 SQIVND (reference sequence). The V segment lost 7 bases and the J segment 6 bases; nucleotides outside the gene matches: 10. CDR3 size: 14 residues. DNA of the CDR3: TGTGCCAGTAACCAGGCTAGCGGGAAGGTCGAGCAGTACTTC. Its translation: CASNQASGKVEQYF.

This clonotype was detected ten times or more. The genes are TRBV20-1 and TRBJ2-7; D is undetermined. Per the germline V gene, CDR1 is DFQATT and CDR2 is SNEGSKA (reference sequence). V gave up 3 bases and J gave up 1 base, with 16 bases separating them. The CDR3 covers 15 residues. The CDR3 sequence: CSAREYGIGSYEQYF. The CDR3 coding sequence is TGCAGTGCTAGGGAATATGGGATCGGGTCCTACGAGCAGTACTTC.

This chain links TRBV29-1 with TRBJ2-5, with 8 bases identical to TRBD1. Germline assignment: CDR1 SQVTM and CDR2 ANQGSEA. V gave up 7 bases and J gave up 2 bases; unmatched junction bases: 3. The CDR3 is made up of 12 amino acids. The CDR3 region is CSANRGQETQYF. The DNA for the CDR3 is TGCAGCGCTAACAGGGGGCAAGAGACCCAGTACTTC.

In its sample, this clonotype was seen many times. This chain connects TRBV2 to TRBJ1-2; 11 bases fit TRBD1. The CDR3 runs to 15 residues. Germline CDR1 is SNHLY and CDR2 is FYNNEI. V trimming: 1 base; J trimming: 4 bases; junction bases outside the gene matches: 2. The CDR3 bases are TGTGCCAGCAGTGAAGGGACAGGGGGCATCTATGGCTACACCTTC. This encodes CASSEGTGGIYGYTF.

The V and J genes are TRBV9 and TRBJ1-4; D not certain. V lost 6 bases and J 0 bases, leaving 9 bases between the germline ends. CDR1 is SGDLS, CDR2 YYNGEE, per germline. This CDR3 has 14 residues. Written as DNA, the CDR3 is TGTGCCAGCACCTCAGATTCAACTAATGAAAAACTGTTTTTT. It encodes CASTSDSTNEKLFF.

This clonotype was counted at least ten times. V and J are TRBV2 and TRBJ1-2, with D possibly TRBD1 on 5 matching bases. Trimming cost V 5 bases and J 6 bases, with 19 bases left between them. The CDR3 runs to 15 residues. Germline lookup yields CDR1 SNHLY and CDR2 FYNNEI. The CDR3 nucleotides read TGTGCCAGCAGTCTAACTCACGGCAGGGAGAATGGCTACACCTTC. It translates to CASSLTHGRENGYTF.

The CDR3 DNA sequence: TGTGCCAGCAGCTTAGCGCGGGGTCCCGAGCAGTACTTC. It specifies CASSLARGPEQYF. This rearrangement joins TRBV7-9 to TRBJ2-7, with D possibly matching TRBD2 (6 bases). The V end was cut by 0 bases, the J end by 6 bases, with 9 bases between. The CDR3 runs 13 residues. In germline, CDR1 is SEHNR, CDR2 FQNEAQ (reference sequence).

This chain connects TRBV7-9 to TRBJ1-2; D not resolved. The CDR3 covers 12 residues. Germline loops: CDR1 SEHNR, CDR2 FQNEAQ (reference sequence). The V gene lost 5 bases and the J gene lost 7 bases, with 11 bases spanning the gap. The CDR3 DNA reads TGTGCCAGCAGCCCCCTCGCACTTGGCTACACCTTC. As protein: CASSPLALGYTF. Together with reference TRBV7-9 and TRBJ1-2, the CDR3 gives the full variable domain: DTGVSQNPRHKITKRGQNVTFRCDPISEHNRLYWYRQTLGQGPEFLTYFQNEAQLEKSRLLSDRFSAERPKGSFSTLEIQRTEQGDSAMYLCASSPLALGYTFGSGTRLTVV.

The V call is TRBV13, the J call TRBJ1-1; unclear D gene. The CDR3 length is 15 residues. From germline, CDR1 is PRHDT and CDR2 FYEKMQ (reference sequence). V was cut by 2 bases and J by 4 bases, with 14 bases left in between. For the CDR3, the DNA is TGTGCCAGCAGCTTATTTGGCACGCTGGGCACTGAAGCTTTCTTT. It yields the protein CASSLFGTLGTEAFF.

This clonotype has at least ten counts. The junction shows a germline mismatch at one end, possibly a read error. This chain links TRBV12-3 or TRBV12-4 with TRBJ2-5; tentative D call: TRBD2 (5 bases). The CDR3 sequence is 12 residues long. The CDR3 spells CASSWARETRYF. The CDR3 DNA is TGTGCCAGCAGTTGGGCGAGGGAGACCCGGTACTTC.

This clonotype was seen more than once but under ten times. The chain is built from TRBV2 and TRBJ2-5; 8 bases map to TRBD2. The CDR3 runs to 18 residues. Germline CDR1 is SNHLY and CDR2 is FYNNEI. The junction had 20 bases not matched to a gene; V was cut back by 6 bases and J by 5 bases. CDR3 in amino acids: CASSHPPISGARRETQYF. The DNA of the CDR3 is TGTGCCAGCAGCCACCCCCCTATTAGCGGGGCCCGTAGGGAGACCCAGTACTTC.

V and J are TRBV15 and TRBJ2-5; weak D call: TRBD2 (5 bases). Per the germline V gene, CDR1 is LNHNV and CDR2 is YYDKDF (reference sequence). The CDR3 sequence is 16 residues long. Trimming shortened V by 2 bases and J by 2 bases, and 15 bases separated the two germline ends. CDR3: CATSRLVEEIQETQYF. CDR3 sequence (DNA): TGTGCCACCAGCAGACTCGTGGAGGAGATACAAGAGACCCAGTACTTC.

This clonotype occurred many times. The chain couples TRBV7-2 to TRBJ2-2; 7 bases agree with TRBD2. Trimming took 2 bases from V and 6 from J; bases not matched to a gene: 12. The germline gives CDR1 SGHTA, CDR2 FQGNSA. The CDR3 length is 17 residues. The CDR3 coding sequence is TGTGCCAGCAGCTTAAGGGGAAGCCTGGGAGGGCCCGGGGAGCTGTTTTTT. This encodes CASSLRGSLGGPGELFF.

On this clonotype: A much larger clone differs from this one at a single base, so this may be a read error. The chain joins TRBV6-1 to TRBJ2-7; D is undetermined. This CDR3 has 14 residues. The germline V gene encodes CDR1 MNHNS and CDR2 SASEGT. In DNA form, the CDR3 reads TGTGCCAACAGTCGGTCGACAACCTCCTACGAGCAGTACTTC. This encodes CANSRSTTSYEQYF.